These 25 T cell receptor beta chains came from one sample sequenced in a study of cytomegalovirus exposure and HLA in healthy donors. In the PCR, 60 Vbeta and 13 Jbeta primers were used. Method: immunoSEQ multiplex PCR; TCRdb's copy keeps in-frame clones and lacks some. In the table there are around 110,000 clones, 75% to 90% of which are singletons. Sequenced material: PBMCs. All receptors come from a man aged 25-45 years in good health and CMV-seronegative.

The rearrangement joins TRBV2 to TRBJ1-2; D unclear. Germline V gives CDR1 SNHLY, CDR2 FYNNEI. The ends were cut back, 6 bases at V and 4 bases at J, with 9 bases in the middle. This CDR3 contains 12 residues. The CDR3 sequence is CASRFTGYGYTF. The CDR3 DNA sequence: TGTGCCAGCAGGTTCACGGGCTATGGCTACACCTTC.

The rearrangement links TRBV5-4 to TRBJ2-5; 9 nucleotides align to TRBD2. With the DNA end fitting TRBJ2-7 better, the J assignment may be wrong. CDR1 SGHNT and CDR2 YYREEE come from the germline V gene (reference sequence). CDR3 length: 15 amino acids. The CDR3 reads CASSLELAGTGEQYF. CDR3 in DNA: TGTGCCAGCAGCTTGGAGCTAGCGGGGACGGGCGAGCAGTACTTC.

The chain joins TRBV19 to TRBJ1-2; no reliable D call. Germline V gives CDR1 LNHDA, CDR2 SQIVND (reference sequence). This CDR3 has 13 amino acids. The V end lost 5 bases, the J end lost 6 bases, and 13 bases lay between the germline ends. CDR3 residues: CASSASGRNGYTF. In DNA, the CDR3 is TGTGCCAGTAGTGCCTCTGGGAGAAATGGCTACACCTTC. Full variable domain (remainder filled in from reference TRBV19 and TRBJ1-2): DGGITQSPKYLFRKEGQNVTLSCEQNLNHDAMYWYRQDPGQGLRLIYYSQIVNDFQKGDIAEGYSVSREKKESFPLTVTSAQKNPTAFYLCASSASGRNGYTFGSGTRLTVV.

The chain links TRBV28 to TRBJ1-2; a weak D match, TRBD1 (6 bases). Trimming cost V 6 bases and J 1 base, with 27 bases left between them. The germline V gene has CDR1 MDHEN and CDR2 SYDVKM. The CDR3 sequence is 19 residues long. CDR3 region: CASSSSGGGGGTINYGYTF. Here the CDR3 DNA reads TGTGCCAGCAGCTCCTCCGGGGGGGGCGGGGGCACTATTAACTATGGCTACACCTTC.

This sequence joins TRBV10-3 and TRBJ2-3; D not certain. The CDR3 has 12 residues. Trimming pared 7 bases from V and 2 bases from J, leaving 7 bases between. Germline assignment: CDR1 ENHRY and CDR2 SYGVKD. In DNA form, the CDR3 reads TGTGCCATCAAAGACTTCACAGATACGCAGTATTTT. This sequence encodes CAIKDFTDTQYF.

The rearrangement joins TRBV19 to TRBJ2-5; the match to TRBD1 covers 7 bases. The V gene's germline CDR1 is LNHDA and CDR2 SQIVND (reference sequence). The CDR3 is 16 residues long. V shed 3 bases and J 2 bases; nucleotides not matched to a gene: 9. The CDR3 DNA sequence: TGTGCCAGTAGTATTAACGGTGAGGGACAGCAAGAGACCCAGTACTTC. Protein: CASSINGEGQQETQYF.

The rearrangement joins TRBV6-5 to TRBJ1-6; no clear D. This CDR3 contains 11 residues. Germline V CDR1 and CDR2: MNHEY, SVGAGI. Trimming took off 4 bases at V and 7 bases at J, with 2 bases between the two ends. The CDR3 here is CASSSNSPLHF. Here the CDR3 DNA reads TGTGCCAGCAGTTCGAATTCACCCCTCCACTTT.

The chain uses TRBV5-1 and TRBJ1-6, with 7 positions matching TRBD1. J was trimmed by 1 base and V by 3 bases; bases with no gene match: 4. The germline gives CDR1 SGHRS, CDR2 YFSETQ. This CDR3 has 16 amino acids. CDR3 in amino acids: CASSYRDRSYNSPLHF. In DNA form, the CDR3 reads TGCGCCAGCAGCTACCGGGACAGATCCTATAATTCACCCCTCCACTTT.

The chain recombines TRBV7-8 with TRBJ1-3; 7 nucleotides match TRBD1. The germline V gene has CDR1 SGHVS and CDR2 FQNEAQ. The CDR3 contains 16 residues. The trim removed 1 base at V and 2 bases at J, leaving 5 bases unmatched. In DNA form, the CDR3 reads TGTGCCAGCAGCTTAGGAGGGGGCTTACCTGGAAACACCATATATTTT. Its protein is CASSLGGGLPGNTIYF. The variable domain in full, completed from reference TRBV7-8 and TRBJ1-3, reads GAGVSQSPRYKVAKRGQDVALRCDPISGHVSLFWYQQALGQGPEFLTYFQNEAQLDKSGLPSDRFFAERPEGSVSTLKIQRTQQEDSAVYLCASSLGGGLPGNTIYFGEGSWLTVV.

V gene TRBV30 combines with J gene TRBJ1-2, with unresolved D. CDR1 GTSNPN and CDR2 SVGIG come from the germline V gene (reference sequence). The V gene lost 3 bases and the J gene lost 4 bases, with 6 bases spanning the gap. The CDR3 spans 11 residues. CDR3: CAWSTSYGYTF. DNA for the CDR3: TGTGCCTGGAGCACCAGCTATGGCTACACCTTC. Full variable domain (rest looked up from reference TRBV30 and TRBJ1-2): SQTIHQWPATLVQPVGSPLSLECTVEGTSNPNLYWYRQAAGRGLQLLFYSVGIGQISSEVPQNLSASRPQDRQFILSSKKLLLSDSGFYLCAWSTSYGYTFGSGTRLTVV.

The V and J genes are TRBV10-3 and TRBJ2-1; 8 bases are shared with TRBD1. V was pared by 4 bases and J by 6 bases, with 2 bases of the junction left unmatched. The CDR3 has 13 amino acids. Germline CDR1 and CDR2: ENHRY and SYGVKD. CDR3 sequence: CAISAGTGNEQFF. The CDR3 DNA reads as TGTGCCATCAGTGCTGGGACAGGCAATGAGCAGTTCTTC.

This chain links TRBV5-1 with TRBJ2-1; no definite D call. This CDR3 spans 13 amino acids. Per the germline V gene, CDR1 is SGHRS and CDR2 is YFSETQ. Between the trimmed V and J ends, which lost 3 bases and 4 bases, there was a span of 8 bases. The CDR3 loop is CASSSTQYNEQFF. The CDR3, as DNA: TGCGCCAGCAGCTCCACCCAGTACAATGAGCAGTTCTTC. The variable domain in full, completed from reference TRBV5-1 and TRBJ2-1, reads KAGVTQTPRYLIKTRGQQVTLSCSPISGHRSVSWYQQTPGQGLQFLFEYFSETQRNKGNFPGRFSGRQFSNSRSEMNVSTLELGDSALYLCASSSTQYNEQFFGPGTRLTVL.

The chain uses TRBV5-6 and TRBJ2-3; a weak D match, TRBD2 (6 bases). The CDR3 length is 14 residues. Trimming pared 6 bases from V and 2 bases from J, leaving 13 bases between. Germline-derived CDR1 and CDR2 are SGHDT and YYEEEE. The CDR3 DNA reads as TGTGCCAGCACCCCGGGGGACCTCACAGATACGCAGTATTTT. Protein product: CASTPGDLTDTQYF.

The rearrangement joins TRBV5-6 to TRBJ1-4, with TRBD1 as a possible D gene (6 bases). This CDR3 comprises 17 residues. The V gene's germline CDR1 is SGHDT and CDR2 YYEEEE. The V gene lost 2 bases and the J gene lost 3 bases, with 17 bases spanning the gap. The DNA of the CDR3 is TGTGCCAGCAGCTTTTACAGGGTCGAAAGACCTAATGAAAAACTGTTTTTT. It is translated as CASSFYRVERPNEKLFF.

The count of this clone is one. This chain links TRBV29-1 with TRBJ1-3; D remains unclear. CDR3 length equals 12 residues. Germline V gene sequence: CDR1 SQVTM, CDR2 ANQGSEA. V lost 0 bases to trimming and J lost 5 bases, with 5 bases between them. The CDR3 DNA is TGCAGCGTTGAAGAGAGGCGAAACACCATATATTTT. Protein sequence: CSVEERRNTIYF.

This clone was picked up a small number of times. This chain connects TRBV9 to TRBJ2-7; D perhaps matches TRBD2 (5 bases). Per germline, CDR1 SGDLS and CDR2 YYNGEE. Trimming shortened V by 5 bases and J by 0 bases, and 12 bases separated the two germline ends. There are 14 residues in the CDR3. CDR3 amino acids: CASSSRLNSYEQYF. The CDR3 region has the DNA TGTGCCAGCAGTTCCCGACTAAACTCCTACGAGCAGTACTTC.

This chain joins TRBV5-1 and TRBJ2-5, with 9 bases aligning to TRBD1. This CDR3 contains 15 residues. V gave up 0 bases and J gave up 5 bases; unmatched junction bases: 5. CDR1 is SGHRS and CDR2 is YFSETQ in the germline V gene. The CDR3 region has the DNA TGCGCCAGCAGCTTGGGGGACAGGGATATGGAGACCCAGTACTTC. Translation gives CASSLGDRDMETQYF. Full variable domain (outside the CDR3, taken from reference TRBV5-1 and TRBJ2-5): KAGVTQTPRYLIKTRGQQVTLSCSPISGHRSVSWYQQTPGQGLQFLFEYFSETQRNKGNFPGRFSGRQFSNSRSEMNVSTLELGDSALYLCASSLGDRDMETQYFGPGTRLLVL.

The chain is built from TRBV28 and TRBJ1-5; D may be TRBD1 (5 bases). The CDR3 has 14 residues. Germline loops: CDR1 MDHEN, CDR2 SYDVKM. V lost 6 bases to trimming and J lost 0 bases, with 9 bases between them. The CDR3 region is CASREGVSNQPQHF. Written as DNA, the CDR3 is TGTGCCAGCAGAGAAGGGGTTAGCAATCAGCCCCAGCATTTT.

V gene TRBV18 combines with J gene TRBJ2-7, with D unresolved. CDR1 and CDR2 (germline): KGHSH, LQKENI. V lost 3 bases and J lost 2, with 14 bases in between. There are 15 residues in the CDR3. The CDR3 is CASSPLDSPTYEQYF. For the CDR3, the DNA is TGTGCCAGCTCACCCCTAGACTCTCCCACCTACGAGCAGTACTTC.

The V and J genes are TRBV28 and TRBJ1-2; 9 bases match TRBD1. CDR3 length: 15 residues. Germline values: CDR1 MDHEN, CDR2 SYDVKM. With 5 bases clipped from V and 7 bases from J, the junction kept 11 bases outside the gene matches. The chain's CDR3 is CASSTGGGFRGGYTF. CDR3 coding DNA: TGTGCCAGCAGTACAGGGGGCGGCTTTAGGGGTGGCTACACCTTC.

This clone appeared a single time. V usage is TRBV2 and J usage is TRBJ2-6, with D maybe TRBD1 (6 bases). With 6 bases removed from V and 7 bases from J, the gap between germline ends came to 13 bases. The V gene's germline CDR1 is SNHLY and CDR2 FYNNEI. The CDR3 covers 14 residues. The CDR3 DNA reads as TGTGCCAGCAGCCAACAGGGTAGAGCCAACGTCCTGACTTTC. It is translated as CASSQQGRANVLTF.

V and J are TRBV9 and TRBJ1-2; 7 bases are a match to TRBD1. Germline trimming cut 2 bases from V and 5 bases from J; bases unmatched to any gene: 3. This CDR3 is 13 amino acids long. CDR1 is SGDLS, CDR2 YYNGEE, per germline. DNA of the CDR3: TGTGCCAGCAGCGTTGGACAGGAGTATGGCTACACCTTC. Amino acid sequence: CASSVGQEYGYTF.

The gene calls are TRBV19 and TRBJ1-5, with 9 bases that match TRBD1. Germline CDR1 LNHDA, CDR2 SQIVND (reference sequence). This CDR3 is 13 amino acids long. After removal of 8 bases from V and 6 bases from J, the junction contained 5 bases not matched to a gene. DNA for the CDR3: TGTGCCAGTGGGTACAGGGGGCCTCAGCCCCAGCATTTT. Translation gives CASGYRGPQPQHF.

The chain combines TRBV10-2 with TRBJ1-2, with D hard to call. This CDR3 contains 12 residues. Trimming cost V 6 bases and J 4 bases, with 9 bases left between them. Germline V CDR1 and CDR2: WSHSY, SAAADI. CDR3 sequence: CASRGQSYGYTF. The DNA for the CDR3 is TGCGCCAGCAGGGGCCAAAGCTATGGCTACACCTTC.

The chain links TRBV13 to TRBJ2-7; the D gene is possibly TRBD2 (5 bases). Trimming stripped 5 bases from V and 3 bases from J, with 14 bases between. CDR1 is PRHDT and CDR2 is FYEKMQ in the germline V gene (reference sequence). This CDR3 comprises 14 residues. CDR3 loop: CASSRRAGDYEQYF. CDR3 DNA sequence: TGTGCCAGCAGCCGAAGGGCGGGCGACTACGAGCAGTACTTC.